Listed here are 6 T cell receptor beta chains from one sample, sequenced in a study of T cell responses to AZD1222 COVID-19 vaccine. Sequenced by immunoSEQ multiplex PCR; TCRdb stores in-frame clones only, minus some. The sample has approximately 170,000 clones, approximately 92% seen once. The sample was peripheral blood, taken on day 0 of AZD1222 vaccination. The receptors here all came from an adult in good health.

This clone is a singleton in its sample. CDR3 protein: CAWSPDRGISPLHF. CDR3 nucleotides: TGTGCCTGGAGTCCGGACAGGGGAATTTCACCCCTCCACTTT. This chain links TRBV30 with TRBJ1-6, with 9 nucleotides matching TRBD1. The CDR3 sequence is 14 residues long. V was clipped by 2 bases and J by 9 bases; unmatched bases: 5. CDR1 GTSNPN and CDR2 SVGIG come from the germline V gene (reference sequence).

The chain joins TRBV5-1 to TRBJ1-3; no reliable D call. CDR1 and CDR2 (germline): SGHRS, YFSETQ. V was shortened by 3 bases and J by 0 bases, with 10 bases between the two germline ends. CDR3 length: 15 residues. The CDR3 sequence is CASSYDGNSGNTIYF. As DNA, the CDR3 is TGCGCCAGCAGCTACGACGGGAACTCTGGAAACACCATATATTTT.

The gene calls are TRBV6-5 and TRBJ1-3; D is uncertain. Trimming stripped 7 bases from V and 0 bases from J, with 13 bases between. Germline V CDR1 and CDR2: MNHEY, SVGAGI. The CDR3 length is 15 residues. The CDR3 spells CASTAGGLSGNTIYF. CDR3 nucleotides: TGTGCCAGCACCGCGGGAGGGCTCTCTGGAAACACCATATATTTT.

The V call is TRBV10-3, the J call TRBJ1-6; possibly TRBD1 for D (6 bases). The germline V gene has CDR1 ENHRY and CDR2 SYGVKD. The CDR3 has 14 amino acids. The ends were cut back, 2 bases at V and 6 bases at J, with 8 bases in the middle. The CDR3 DNA sequence: TGTGCCATCAGTGAGACAGGGAGTAATTCACCCCTCCACTTT. Its translation is CAISETGSNSPLHF.

The CDR3 here is CASSLLGLGGYEQYF. CDR3 nucleotide sequence: TGTGCCAGCAGTTTATTGGGACTAGGAGGGTACGAGCAGTACTTC. The genes are TRBV28 and TRBJ2-7; 8 bases are a match to TRBD2. V shed 1 base and J 4 bases; nucleotides not matched to a gene: 6. The CDR3 loop spans 15 amino acids. Germline lookup yields CDR1 MDHEN and CDR2 SYDVKM.

V and J are TRBV12-3 or TRBV12-4 and TRBJ2-1; D call uncertain. Trimming pared 5 bases from V and 9 bases from J, leaving 8 bases between. The CDR3 consists of 11 residues. The DNA for the CDR3 is TGTGCCAGCAGTCGCACGAGTGAGCAGTTCTTC. Amino acid sequence: CASSRTSEQFF.